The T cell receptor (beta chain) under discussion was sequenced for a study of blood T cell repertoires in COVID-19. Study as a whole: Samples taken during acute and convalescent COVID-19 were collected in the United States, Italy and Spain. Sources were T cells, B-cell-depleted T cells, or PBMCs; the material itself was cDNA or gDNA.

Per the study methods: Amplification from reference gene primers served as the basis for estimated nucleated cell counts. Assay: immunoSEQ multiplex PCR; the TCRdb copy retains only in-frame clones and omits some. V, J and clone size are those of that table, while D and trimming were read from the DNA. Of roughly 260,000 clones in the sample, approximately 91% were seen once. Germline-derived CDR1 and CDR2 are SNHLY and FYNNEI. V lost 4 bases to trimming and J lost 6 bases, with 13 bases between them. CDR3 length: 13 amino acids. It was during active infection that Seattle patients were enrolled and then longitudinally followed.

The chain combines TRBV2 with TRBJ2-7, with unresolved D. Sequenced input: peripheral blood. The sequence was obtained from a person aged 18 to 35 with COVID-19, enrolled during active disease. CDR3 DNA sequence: TGTGCCAGCAGTGTTCAACTCGGTGGCGAGCAGTACTTC. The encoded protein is CASSVQLGGEQYF.